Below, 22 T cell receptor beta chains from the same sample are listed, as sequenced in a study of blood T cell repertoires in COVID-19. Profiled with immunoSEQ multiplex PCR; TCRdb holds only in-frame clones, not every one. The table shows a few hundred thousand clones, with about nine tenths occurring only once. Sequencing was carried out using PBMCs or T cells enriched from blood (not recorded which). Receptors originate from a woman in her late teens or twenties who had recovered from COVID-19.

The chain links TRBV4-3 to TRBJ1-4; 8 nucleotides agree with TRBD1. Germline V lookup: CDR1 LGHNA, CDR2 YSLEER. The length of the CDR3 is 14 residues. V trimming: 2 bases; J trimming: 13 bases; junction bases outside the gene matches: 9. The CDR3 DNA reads TGCGCCAGCAGCCAACGGACAGGGATTATAACACTGTTTTTT. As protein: CASSQRTGIITLFF.

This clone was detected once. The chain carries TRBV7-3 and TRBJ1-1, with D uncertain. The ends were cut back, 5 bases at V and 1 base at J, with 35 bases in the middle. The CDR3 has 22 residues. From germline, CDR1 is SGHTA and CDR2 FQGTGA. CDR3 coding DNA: TGTGCCAGCAGCCCCCAGTCGATCGGGAGACTTACGGCGAGGGTAAGGAACACTGAAGCTTTCTTT. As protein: CASSPQSIGRLTARVRNTEAFF.

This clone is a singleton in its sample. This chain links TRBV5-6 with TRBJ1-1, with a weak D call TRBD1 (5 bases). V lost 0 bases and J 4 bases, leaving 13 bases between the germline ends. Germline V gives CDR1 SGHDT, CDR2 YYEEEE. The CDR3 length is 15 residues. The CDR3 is CASSLGAQGFTEAFF. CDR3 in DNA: TGTGCCAGCAGCTTGGGAGCGCAGGGCTTCACTGAAGCTTTCTTT.

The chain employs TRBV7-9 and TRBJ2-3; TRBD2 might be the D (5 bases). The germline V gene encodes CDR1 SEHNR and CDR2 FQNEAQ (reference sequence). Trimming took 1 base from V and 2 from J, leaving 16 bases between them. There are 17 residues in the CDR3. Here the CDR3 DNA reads TGTGCCAGCAGCTTAGGGGCCCCACTAGTACACACAGATACGCAGTATTTT. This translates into CASSLGAPLVHTDTQYF.

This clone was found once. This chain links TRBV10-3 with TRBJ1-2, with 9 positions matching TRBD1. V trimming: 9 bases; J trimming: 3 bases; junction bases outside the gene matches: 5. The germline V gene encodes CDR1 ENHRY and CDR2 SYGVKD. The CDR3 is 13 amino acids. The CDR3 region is CAMKGQGDYGYTF. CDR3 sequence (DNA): TGTGCCATGAAGGGACAGGGCGACTATGGCTACACCTTC.

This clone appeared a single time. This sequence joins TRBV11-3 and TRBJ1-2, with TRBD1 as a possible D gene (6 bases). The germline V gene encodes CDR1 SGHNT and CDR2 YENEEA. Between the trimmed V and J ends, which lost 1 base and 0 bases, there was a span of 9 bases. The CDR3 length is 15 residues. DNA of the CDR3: TGTGCCAGCAGCTTAGGAGGGACAACTAACTATGGCTACACCTTC. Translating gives CASSLGGTTNYGYTF.

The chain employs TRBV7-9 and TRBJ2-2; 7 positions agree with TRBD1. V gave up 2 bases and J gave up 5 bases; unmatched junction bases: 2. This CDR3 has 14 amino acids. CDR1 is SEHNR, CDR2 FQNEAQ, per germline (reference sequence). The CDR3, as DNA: TGTGCCAGCAGCTTAATGGGACAGACCGGGGAGCTGTTTTTT. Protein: CASSLMGQTGELFF.

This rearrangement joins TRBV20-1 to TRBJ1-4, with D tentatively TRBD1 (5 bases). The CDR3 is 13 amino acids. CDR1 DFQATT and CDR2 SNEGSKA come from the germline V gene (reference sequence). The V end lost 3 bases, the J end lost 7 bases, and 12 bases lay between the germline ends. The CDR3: CSASTGGSEKLFF. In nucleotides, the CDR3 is TGCAGTGCTAGTACCGGGGGAAGTGAAAAACTGTTTTTT.

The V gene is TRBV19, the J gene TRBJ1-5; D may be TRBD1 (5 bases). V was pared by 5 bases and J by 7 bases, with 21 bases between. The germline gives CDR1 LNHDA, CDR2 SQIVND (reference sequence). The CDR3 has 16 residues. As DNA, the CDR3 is TGTGCCAGTAGTGCTTTTATCCGGGACTTAAGGCAGCCCCAGCATTTT. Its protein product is CASSAFIRDLRQPQHF.

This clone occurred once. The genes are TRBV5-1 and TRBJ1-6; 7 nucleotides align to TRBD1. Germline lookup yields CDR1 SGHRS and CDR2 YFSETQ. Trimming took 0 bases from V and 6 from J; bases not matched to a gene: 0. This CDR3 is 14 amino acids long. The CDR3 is CASSLGDSNSPLHF. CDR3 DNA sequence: TGCGCCAGCAGCTTGGGGGACAGTAATTCACCCCTCCACTTT. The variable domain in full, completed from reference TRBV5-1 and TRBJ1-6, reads KAGVTQTPRYLIKTRGQQVTLSCSPISGHRSVSWYQQTPGQGLQFLFEYFSETQRNKGNFPGRFSGRQFSNSRSEMNVSTLELGDSALYLCASSLGDSNSPLHFGNGTRLTVT.

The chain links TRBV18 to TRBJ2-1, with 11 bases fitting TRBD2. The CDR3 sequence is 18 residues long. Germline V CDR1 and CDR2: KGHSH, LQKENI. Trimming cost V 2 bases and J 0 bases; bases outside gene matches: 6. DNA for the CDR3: TGTGCCAGCTCACCAATACTAGCGGGGGAAAGCTCCTACAATGAGCAGTTCTTC. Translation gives CASSPILAGESSYNEQFF.

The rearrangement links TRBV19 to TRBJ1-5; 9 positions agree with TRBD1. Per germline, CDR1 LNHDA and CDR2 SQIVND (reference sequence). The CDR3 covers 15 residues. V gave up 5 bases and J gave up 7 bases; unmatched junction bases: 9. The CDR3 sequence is CASSSTGGAGQPQHF. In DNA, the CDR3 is TGTGCCAGTAGTTCTACAGGGGGCGCCGGACAGCCCCAGCATTTT.

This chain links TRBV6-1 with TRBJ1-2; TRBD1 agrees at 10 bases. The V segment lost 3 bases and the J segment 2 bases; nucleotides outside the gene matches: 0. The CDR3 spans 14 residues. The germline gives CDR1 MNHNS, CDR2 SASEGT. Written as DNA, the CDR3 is TGTGCCAGCAGTGAGACAGGGGGCAACTATGGCTACACCTTC. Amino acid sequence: CASSETGGNYGYTF.

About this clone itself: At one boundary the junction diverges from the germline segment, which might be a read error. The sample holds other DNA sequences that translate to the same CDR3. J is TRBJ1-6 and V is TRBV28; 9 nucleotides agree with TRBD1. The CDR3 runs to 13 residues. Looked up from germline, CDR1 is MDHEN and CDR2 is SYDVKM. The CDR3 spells CASLGTGNSPLHF. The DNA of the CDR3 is TGTGCCAGCCTGGGGACAGGGAATTCGCCCCTCCACTTT.

The chain's CDR3 is CASSITGGIGEKLFF. DNA of the CDR3: TGTGCCAGCAGCATCACAGGGGGCATAGGTGAAAAACTGTTTTTT. This chain links TRBV7-3 with TRBJ1-4, with 9 bases matching TRBD1. Germline CDR1 SGHTA, CDR2 FQGTGA. The junction had 8 bases not matched to a gene; V was cut back by 5 bases and J by 7 bases. The CDR3 spans 15 residues.

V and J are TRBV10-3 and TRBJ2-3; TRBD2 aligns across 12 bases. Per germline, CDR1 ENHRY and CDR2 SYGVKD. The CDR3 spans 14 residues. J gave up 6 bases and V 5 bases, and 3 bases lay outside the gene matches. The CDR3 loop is CAISRTSGDDTQYF. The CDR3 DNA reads TGTGCCATCAGTCGGACTAGCGGGGATGATACGCAGTATTTT.

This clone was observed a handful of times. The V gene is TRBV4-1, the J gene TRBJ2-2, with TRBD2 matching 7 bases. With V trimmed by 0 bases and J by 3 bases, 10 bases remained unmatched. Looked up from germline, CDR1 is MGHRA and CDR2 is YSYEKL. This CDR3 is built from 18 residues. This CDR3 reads CASSQEGIPSGYTGELFF. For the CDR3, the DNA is TGCGCCAGCAGCCAAGAAGGGATTCCTAGCGGCTACACCGGGGAGCTGTTTTTT.

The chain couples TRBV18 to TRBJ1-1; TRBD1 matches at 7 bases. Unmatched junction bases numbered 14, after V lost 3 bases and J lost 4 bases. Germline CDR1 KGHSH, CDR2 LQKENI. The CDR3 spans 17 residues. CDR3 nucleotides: TGTGCCAGCTCACCTCGACAGGGAGCCATAGGGGTCACTGAAGCTTTCTTT. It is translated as CASSPRQGAIGVTEAFF.

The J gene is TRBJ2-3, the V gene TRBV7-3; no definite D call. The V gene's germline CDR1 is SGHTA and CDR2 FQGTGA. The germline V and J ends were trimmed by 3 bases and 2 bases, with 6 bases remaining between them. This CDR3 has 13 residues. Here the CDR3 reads CASSLWPTDTQYF. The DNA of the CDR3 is TGTGCCAGCAGCTTGTGGCCCACAGATACGCAGTATTTT.

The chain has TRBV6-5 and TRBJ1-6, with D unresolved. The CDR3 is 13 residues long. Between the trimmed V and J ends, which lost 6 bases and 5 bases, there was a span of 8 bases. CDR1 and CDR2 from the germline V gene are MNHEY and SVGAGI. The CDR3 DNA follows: TGTGCCAGCAGCTGGCAGGATAATTCACCCCTCCACTTT. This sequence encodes CASSWQDNSPLHF.

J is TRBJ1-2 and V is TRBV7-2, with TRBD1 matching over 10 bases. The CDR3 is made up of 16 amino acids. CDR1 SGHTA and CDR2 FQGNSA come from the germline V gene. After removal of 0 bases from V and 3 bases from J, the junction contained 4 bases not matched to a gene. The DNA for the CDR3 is TGTGCCAGCAGCTTAGCTGGGGGGACAGGGGACTATGGCTACACCTTC. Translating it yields CASSLAGGTGDYGYTF. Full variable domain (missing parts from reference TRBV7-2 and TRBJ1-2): GAGVSQSPSNKVTEKGKDVELRCDPISGHTALYWYRQSLGQGLEFLIYFQGNSAPDKSGLPSDRFSAERTGGSVSTLTIQRTQQEDSAVYLCASSLAGGTGDYGYTFGSGTRLTVV.

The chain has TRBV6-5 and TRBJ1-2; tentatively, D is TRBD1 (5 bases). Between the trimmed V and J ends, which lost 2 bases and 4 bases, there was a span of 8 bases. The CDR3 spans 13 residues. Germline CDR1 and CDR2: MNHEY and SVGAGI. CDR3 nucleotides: TGTGCCAGCAGTTACCAGGGAGGCTATGGCTACACCTTC. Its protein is CASSYQGGYGYTF.